This note documents a single T cell receptor beta chain sequence. These data originate in a study of blood T cell repertoires in COVID-19. Study in general: PBMCs, B-cell-depleted T cells, or T cells were the source of the cDNA or gDNA that made up the material.

The method was immunoSEQ multiplex PCR; TCRdb's version includes in-frame clones alone and lacks a portion of them. This table has some 150,000 clones, under 90% appearing once. This study enrolled people aged about 18 to 90 from about 26 US geographic areas. Cohorts were based on clinical histories the participants reported. Up to 2 weeks before entering the study, exposed participants had met a COVID-19 case. This clonotype was obtained from a woman aged 18 to 35 who had been exposed to COVID-19. Sequenced: PBMCs or T cells enriched from blood (not recorded which).

CDR3 DNA sequence: TGTGCCAGTAGTATTCAGGGGGCAACAGAAGCTTTCTTT. This sequence encodes CASSIQGATEAFF. The chain joins TRBV19 to TRBJ1-1, with 8 bases aligning to TRBD1. The germline gives CDR1 LNHDA, CDR2 SQIVND (reference sequence). V was pared by 3 bases and J by 8 bases, with 5 bases of the junction left unmatched. The CDR3 has 13 amino acids.